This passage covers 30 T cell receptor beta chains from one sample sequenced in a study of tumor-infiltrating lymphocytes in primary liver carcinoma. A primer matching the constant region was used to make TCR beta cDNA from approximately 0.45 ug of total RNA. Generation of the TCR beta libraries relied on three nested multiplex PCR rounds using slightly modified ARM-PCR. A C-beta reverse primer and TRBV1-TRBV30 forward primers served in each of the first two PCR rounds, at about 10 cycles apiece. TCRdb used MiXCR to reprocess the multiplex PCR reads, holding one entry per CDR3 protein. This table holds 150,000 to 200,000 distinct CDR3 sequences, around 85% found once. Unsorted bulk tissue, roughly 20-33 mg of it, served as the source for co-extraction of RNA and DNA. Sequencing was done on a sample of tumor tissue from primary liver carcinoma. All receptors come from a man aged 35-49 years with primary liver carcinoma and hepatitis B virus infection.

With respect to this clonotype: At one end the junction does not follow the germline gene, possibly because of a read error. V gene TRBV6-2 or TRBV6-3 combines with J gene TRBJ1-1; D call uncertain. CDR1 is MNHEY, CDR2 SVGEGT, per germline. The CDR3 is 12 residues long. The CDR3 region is CASRTPNNEAFF. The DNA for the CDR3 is TGTGCCAGCAGGACACCTAACAATGAAGCTTTCTTT.

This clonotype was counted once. The CDR3 DNA follows: TGTGCCAGCAGTTTATTGAGGGGGCCCCTAATAGCCCAGTACTTC. Translation: CASSLLRGPLIAQYF. The rearrangement links TRBV12-3 or TRBV12-4 to TRBJ2-5; 7 positions match TRBD1. CDR3 size: 15 residues. V lost 2 bases, J lost 9 bases, and 12 bases stayed unmatched.

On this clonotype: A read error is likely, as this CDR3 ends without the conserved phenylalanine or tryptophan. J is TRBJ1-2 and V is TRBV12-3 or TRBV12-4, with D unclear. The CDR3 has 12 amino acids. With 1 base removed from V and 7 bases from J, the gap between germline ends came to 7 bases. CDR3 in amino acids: CASSLEGRGYTL. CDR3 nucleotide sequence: TGTGCCAGCAGTTTAGAGGGTCGTGGCTACACCTTA.

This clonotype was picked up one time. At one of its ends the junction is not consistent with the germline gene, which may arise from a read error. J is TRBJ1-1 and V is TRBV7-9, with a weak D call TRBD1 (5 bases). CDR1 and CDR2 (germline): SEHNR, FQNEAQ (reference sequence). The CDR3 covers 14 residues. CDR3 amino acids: CAGSYRGVDTEAFF. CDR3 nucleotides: TGTGCCGGCAGCTACCGGGGGGTCGACACTGAAGCTTTCTTT.

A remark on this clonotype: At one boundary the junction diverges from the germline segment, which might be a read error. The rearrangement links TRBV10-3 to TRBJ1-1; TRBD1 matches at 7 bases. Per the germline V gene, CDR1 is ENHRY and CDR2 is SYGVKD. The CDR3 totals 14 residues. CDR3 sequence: CDISTSRGETEAFF. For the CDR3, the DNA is TGTGACATCAGTACATCCAGGGGGGAGACTGAAGCTTTCTTT.

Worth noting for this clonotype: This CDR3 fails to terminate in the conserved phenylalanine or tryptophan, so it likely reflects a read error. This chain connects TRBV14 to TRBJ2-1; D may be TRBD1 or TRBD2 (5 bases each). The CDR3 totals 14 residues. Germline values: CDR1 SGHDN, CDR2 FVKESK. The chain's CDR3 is CARSQGRASRGQFL. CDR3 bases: TGTGCCAGGAGCCAAGGAAGGGCGTCGAGGGGTCAGTTCTTA.

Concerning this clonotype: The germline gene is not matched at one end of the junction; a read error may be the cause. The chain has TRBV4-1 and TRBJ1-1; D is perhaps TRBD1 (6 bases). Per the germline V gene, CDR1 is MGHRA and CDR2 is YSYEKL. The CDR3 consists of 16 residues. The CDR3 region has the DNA TGCGCCAGCTGCCAAGGTGACTGGGGAAGGGACACTGAAGCCTTCTTT. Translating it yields CASCQGDWGRDTEAFF.

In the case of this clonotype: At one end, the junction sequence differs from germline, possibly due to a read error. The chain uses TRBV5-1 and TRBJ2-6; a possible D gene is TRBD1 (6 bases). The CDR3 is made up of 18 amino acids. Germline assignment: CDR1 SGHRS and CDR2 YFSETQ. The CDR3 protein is CATSLGAVITSGANVLTF. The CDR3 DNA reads TGCGCCACCAGCTTGGGGGCCGTTATAACCTCTGGGGCCAACGTCCTGACTTTC.

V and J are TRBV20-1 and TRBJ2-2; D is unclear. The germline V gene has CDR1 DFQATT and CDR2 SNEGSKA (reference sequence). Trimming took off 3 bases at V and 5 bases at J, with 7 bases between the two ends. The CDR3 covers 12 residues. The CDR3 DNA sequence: TGCAGTGCTAGCGGATTAACCGGGGAGCTGTTTTTT. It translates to CSASGLTGELFF.

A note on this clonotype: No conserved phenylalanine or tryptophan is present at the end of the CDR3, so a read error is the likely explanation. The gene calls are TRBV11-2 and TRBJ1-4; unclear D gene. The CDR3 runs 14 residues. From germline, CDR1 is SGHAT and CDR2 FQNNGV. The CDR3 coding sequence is TGTGCCAGCAGCAAGCCCTTGGCTAATGAAAAGCTGTTTTAT. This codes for CASSKPLANEKLFY.

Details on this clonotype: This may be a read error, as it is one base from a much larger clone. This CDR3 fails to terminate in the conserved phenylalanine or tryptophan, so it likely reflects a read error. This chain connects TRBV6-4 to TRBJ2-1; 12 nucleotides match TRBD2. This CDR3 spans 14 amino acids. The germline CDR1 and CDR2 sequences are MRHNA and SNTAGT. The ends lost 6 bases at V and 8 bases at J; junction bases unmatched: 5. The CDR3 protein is CASSRTSGTYEQFY. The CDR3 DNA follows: TGTGCCAGCAGCAGGACTAGCGGGACCTATGAGCAGTTCTAC.

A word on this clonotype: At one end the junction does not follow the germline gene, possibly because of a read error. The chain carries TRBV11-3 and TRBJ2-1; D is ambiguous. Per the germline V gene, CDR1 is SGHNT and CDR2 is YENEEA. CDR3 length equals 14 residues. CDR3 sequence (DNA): TGTGCCAGCAGCTTAAGGGTCAGCATCAATGAGCAGTTATTC. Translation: CASSLRVSINEQLF.

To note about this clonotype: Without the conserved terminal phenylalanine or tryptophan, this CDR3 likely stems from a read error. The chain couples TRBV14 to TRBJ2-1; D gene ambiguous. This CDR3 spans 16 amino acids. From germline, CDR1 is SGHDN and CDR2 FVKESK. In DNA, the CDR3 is TGTGCCTGCAGTGCCGTAGTGGGATGGGTAAACAATGAGCAGTTCCTC. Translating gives CACSAVVGWVNNEQFL.

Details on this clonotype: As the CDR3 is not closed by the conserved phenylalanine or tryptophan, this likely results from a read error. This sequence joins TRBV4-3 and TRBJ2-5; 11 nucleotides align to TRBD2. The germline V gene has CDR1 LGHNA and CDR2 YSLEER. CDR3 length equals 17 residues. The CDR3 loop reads CASSQVASGRTGETQYL. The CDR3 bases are TGCGCCAGTAGCCAAGTGGCTAGCGGGAGGACTGGTGAGACCCAGTACTTA.

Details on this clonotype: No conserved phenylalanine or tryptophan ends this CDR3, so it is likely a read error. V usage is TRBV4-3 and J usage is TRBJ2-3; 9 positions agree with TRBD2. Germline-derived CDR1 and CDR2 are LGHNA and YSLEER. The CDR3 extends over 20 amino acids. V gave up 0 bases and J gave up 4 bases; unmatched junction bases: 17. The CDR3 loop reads CASSQDPPSRTSVRADTQYI. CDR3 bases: TGCGCCAGCAGCCAAGATCCTCCCTCCAGGACTAGCGTGAGAGCAGATACGCAGTATATT.

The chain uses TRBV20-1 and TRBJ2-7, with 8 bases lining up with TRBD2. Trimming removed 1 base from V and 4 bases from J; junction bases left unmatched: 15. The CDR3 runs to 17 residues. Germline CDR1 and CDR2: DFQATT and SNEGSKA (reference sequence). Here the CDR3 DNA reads TGCAGTGCTAGAGGGCCCGGGTCGAGCGGGAGTTGGTACGAGCAGTACTTC. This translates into CSARGPGSSGSWYEQYF.

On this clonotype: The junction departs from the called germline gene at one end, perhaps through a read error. In DNA form, the CDR3 reads TGTGCAAGCAGCCAGATCTCTTCGAATGAGCAGTTTTTC. The encoded protein is CASSQISSNEQFF. This rearrangement joins TRBV5-4 to TRBJ2-1; D remains unclear. CDR3 size: 13 residues. CDR1 is SGHNT and CDR2 is YYREEE in the germline V gene (reference sequence). The full variable domain, rest sourced from reference TRBV5-4 and TRBJ2-1, is ETGVTQSPTHLIKTRGQQVTLRCSSQSGHNTVSWYQQALGQGPQFIFQYYREEENGRGNFPPRFSGLQFPNYSSELNVNALELDDSALYLCASSQISSNEQFFGPGTRLTVL.

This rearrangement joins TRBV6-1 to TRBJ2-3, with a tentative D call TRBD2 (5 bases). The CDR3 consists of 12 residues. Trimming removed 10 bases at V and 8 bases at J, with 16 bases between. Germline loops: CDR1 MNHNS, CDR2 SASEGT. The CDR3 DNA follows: TGTGCCAATAGCGCCACAGCAGTTACGCAGTATTTT. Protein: CANSATAVTQYF.

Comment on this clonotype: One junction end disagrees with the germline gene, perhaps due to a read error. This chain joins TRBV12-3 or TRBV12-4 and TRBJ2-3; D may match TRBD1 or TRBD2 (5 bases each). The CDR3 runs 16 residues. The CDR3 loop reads CASSSRSRGVTGTQYF. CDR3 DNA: TGTGCCAGCAGTTCGAGGTCTAGAGGGGTCACAGGTACGCAGTATTTT.

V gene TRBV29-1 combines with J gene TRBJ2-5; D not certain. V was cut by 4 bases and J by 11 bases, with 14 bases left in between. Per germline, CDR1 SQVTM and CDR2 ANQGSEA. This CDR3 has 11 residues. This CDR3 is CSVGPIEIQYF. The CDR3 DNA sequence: TGCAGCGTTGGGCCGATAGAGATACAGTACTTC. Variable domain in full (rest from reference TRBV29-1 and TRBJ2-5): SAVISQKPSRDICQRGTSLTIQCQVDSQVTMMFWYRQQPGQSLTLIATANQGSEATYESGFVIDKFPISRPNLTFSTLTVSNMSPEDSSIYLCSVGPIEIQYFGPGTRLLVL.

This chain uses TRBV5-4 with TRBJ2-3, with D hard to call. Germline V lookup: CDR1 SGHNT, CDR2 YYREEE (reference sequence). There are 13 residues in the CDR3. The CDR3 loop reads CTNSLPYTDTQYF. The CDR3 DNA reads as TGTACCAACAGCTTGCCCTACACAGATACGCAGTATTTT.

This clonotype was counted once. In nucleotides, the CDR3 is TGTGCCAGCAGTGCACAGGGGGCACAAAACATTCAGTACTTC. Translated: CASSAQGAQNIQYF. The chain couples TRBV6-1 to TRBJ2-4, with TRBD1 matching over 9 bases. CDR1 is MNHNS, CDR2 SASEGT, per germline. The V gene end was trimmed by 4 bases and the J gene end by 5 bases; junction bases not matched to a gene: 3. This CDR3 is built from 14 residues.

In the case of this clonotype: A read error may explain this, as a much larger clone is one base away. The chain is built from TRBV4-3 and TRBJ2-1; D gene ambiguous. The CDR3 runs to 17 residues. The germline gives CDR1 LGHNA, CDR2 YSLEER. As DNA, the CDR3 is TGCGCCAACAGCCAAGGGCTCGGTGACCTTACCTACAATGAGCAGCTCTTC. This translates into CANSQGLGDLTYNEQLF.

CDR3 DNA: TGCAGCGTTGTGTCTAGCGCCGCGAACACCGGGGAGCTGTTTTTT. Amino acid sequence: CSVVSSAANTGELFF. The V gene is TRBV29-1, the J gene TRBJ2-2, with a possible D match to TRBD2 (6 bases). This CDR3 has 15 residues. V was pared by 4 bases and J by 0 bases, with 12 bases between. Germline V gene sequence: CDR1 SQVTM, CDR2 ANQGSEA.

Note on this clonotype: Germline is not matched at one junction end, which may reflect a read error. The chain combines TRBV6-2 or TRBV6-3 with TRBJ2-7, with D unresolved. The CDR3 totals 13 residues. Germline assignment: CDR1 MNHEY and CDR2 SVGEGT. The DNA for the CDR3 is TGTGGCAGCAGTTACTGGGTACCCTACGAGCAGTACTTC. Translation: CGSSYWVPYEQYF.

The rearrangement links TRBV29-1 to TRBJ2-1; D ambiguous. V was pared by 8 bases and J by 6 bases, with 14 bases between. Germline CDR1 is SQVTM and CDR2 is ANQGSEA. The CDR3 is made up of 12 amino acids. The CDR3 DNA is TGCAGCCTTGTTTGGGCTTCCAATGAGCAGTTCTTC. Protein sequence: CSLVWASNEQFF.

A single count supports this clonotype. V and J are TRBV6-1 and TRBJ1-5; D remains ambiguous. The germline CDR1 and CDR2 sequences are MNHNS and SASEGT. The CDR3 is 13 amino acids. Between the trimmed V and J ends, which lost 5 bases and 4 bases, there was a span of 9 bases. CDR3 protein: CASSWDGNQPQHF. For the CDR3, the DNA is TGTGCCAGCAGTTGGGATGGGAATCAGCCCCAGCATTTT.

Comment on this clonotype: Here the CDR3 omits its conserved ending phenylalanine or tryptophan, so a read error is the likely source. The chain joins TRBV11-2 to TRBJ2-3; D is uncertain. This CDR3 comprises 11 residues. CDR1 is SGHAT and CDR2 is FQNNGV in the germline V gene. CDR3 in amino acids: CTSSLGDTQYL. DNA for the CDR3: TGTACCAGCAGCCTAGGAGATACGCAGTATCTT.

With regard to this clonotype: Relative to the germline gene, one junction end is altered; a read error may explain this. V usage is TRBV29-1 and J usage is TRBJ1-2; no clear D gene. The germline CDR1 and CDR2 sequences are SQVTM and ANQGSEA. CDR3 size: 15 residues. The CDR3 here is CSVELSAIASYDYTF. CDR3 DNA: TGCAGCGTTGAACTATCCGCCATCGCCTCCTATGACTACACCTTC. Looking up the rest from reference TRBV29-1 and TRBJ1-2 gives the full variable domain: SAVISQKPSRDICQRGTSLTIQCQVDSQVTMMFWYRQQPGQSLTLIATANQGSEATYESGFVIDKFPISRPNLTFSTLTVSNMSPEDSSIYLCSVELSAIASYDYTFGSGTRLTVV.

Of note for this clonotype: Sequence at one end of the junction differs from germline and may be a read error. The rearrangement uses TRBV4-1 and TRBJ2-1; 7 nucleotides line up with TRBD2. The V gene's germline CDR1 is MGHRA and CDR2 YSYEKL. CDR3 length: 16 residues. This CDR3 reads CASSQLGTNEYNEQFF. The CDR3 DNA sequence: TGCGCCAGTAGCCAACTCGGGACTAACGAGTACAATGAGCAGTTCTTC.